Below are 32 T cell receptor beta chains sequenced from a single sample in a study of shared clonotypes between healthy human individuals. Assay used: immunoSEQ multiplex PCR; TCRdb lists only in-frame clones, some missing. The sample lists hundreds of thousands of clones; roughly 98% were seen once. In the naive CD8 group, cells lacked CD45RO and were positively selected for CCR7, so terminally differentiated effector memory CD45RA+ cells were left out. Input material: naive CD8+ T cells sorted from blood. The receptor set was obtained from a man aged 25 to 40 in good health.

This chain joins TRBV29-1 and TRBJ2-7; D ambiguous. The CDR3 runs to 10 residues. Trimming left V 3 bases short and J 5 bases short, with 5 bases between. Germline CDR1 SQVTM, CDR2 ANQGSEA. CDR3 nucleotides: TGCAGCGTTGAGTCAGACGAGCAGTACTTC. Its translation is CSVESDEQYF.

The CDR3 DNA sequence: TGTGCCAGCAGCTTTTTTGTTGGACAGCAGTACTTC. Its translation is CASSFFVGQQYF. The V call is TRBV7-9, the J call TRBJ2-4; possible D gene TRBD1, 6 bases. There are 12 residues in the CDR3. Trimming took off 3 bases at V and 13 bases at J, with 13 bases between the two ends. Germline V gene data show CDR1 as SEHNR and CDR2 as FQNEAQ (reference sequence).

The gene calls are TRBV9 and TRBJ2-2; maybe TRBD2 (6 bases). This CDR3 comprises 17 residues. Germline lookup yields CDR1 SGDLS and CDR2 YYNGEE. With 2 bases removed from V and 6 bases from J, the gap between germline ends came to 20 bases. The chain's CDR3 is CASSVNMEGLDPGELFF. The DNA for the CDR3 is TGTGCCAGCAGCGTCAATATGGAGGGTTTAGATCCCGGGGAGCTGTTTTTT.

The chain couples TRBV27 to TRBJ1-4; the D is unclear. CDR3 length: 13 amino acids. V was shortened by 8 bases and J by 8 bases, with 15 bases between the two germline ends. Germline loops: CDR1 MNHEY, CDR2 SMNVEV (reference sequence). CDR3 sequence (DNA): TGTGCCAGCCGAGGCGGGGTTCGAGAAAAACTGTTTTTT. Amino acids: CASRGGVREKLFF.

The chain links TRBV27 to TRBJ2-1; 9 bases are a match to TRBD2. Germline assignment: CDR1 MNHEY and CDR2 SMNVEV (reference sequence). The CDR3 extends over 14 amino acids. V lost 3 bases and J lost 8; bases outside the gene matches: 5. CDR3 amino acids: CASSFAGGTYEQFF. In DNA, the CDR3 is TGTGCCAGCAGTTTCGCGGGAGGGACCTATGAGCAGTTCTTC.

The gene calls are TRBV15 and TRBJ1-1, with D perhaps TRBD1 (5 bases). The germline V gene encodes CDR1 LNHNV and CDR2 YYDKDF (reference sequence). The CDR3 contains 15 residues. Trimming cost V 0 bases and J 0 bases, with 8 bases left between them. CDR3 DNA: TGTGCCACCAGCAGAGATGACAGCATGAACACTGAAGCTTTCTTT. Protein sequence: CATSRDDSMNTEAFF. The full variable domain, with the rest looked up from reference TRBV15 and TRBJ1-1, is DAMVIQNPRYQVTQFGKPVTLSCSQTLNHNVMYWYQQKSSQAPKLLFHYYDKDFNNEADTPDNFQSRRPNTSFCFLDIRSPGLGDTAMYLCATSRDDSMNTEAFFGQGTRLTVV.

The chain combines TRBV6-5 with TRBJ2-2; D is ambiguous. The germline gives CDR1 MNHEY, CDR2 SVGAGI. The CDR3 totals 13 residues. Between the trimmed V and J ends, which lost 2 bases and 3 bases, there was a span of 4 bases. The CDR3 loop is CASSYGYTGELFF. The CDR3 DNA reads as TGTGCCAGCAGTTACGGTTACACCGGGGAGCTGTTTTTT.

The rearrangement uses TRBV14 and TRBJ2-3; D not certain. CDR3 length equals 14 residues. CDR1 and CDR2 from the germline V gene are SGHDN and FVKESK. Trimming removed 4 bases at V and 4 bases at J, with 12 bases between. This chain's CDR3 is CASSPVTSPDTQYF. The CDR3 DNA reads as TGTGCCAGCAGCCCCGTGACCTCCCCAGATACGCAGTATTTT.

This chain uses TRBV9 with TRBJ2-5; 7 bases fit TRBD1. The CDR3 sequence is 15 residues long. V lost 4 bases and J lost 4; bases outside the gene matches: 10. From germline, CDR1 is SGDLS and CDR2 YYNGEE. The DNA of the CDR3 is TGTGCCAGCAGCCTCCGGACAGGTCCGAGAGAGACCCAGTACTTC. Its translation: CASSLRTGPRETQYF. Filled out from reference TRBV9 and TRBJ2-5, the complete variable domain reads DSGVTQTPKHLITATGQRVTLRCSPRSGDLSVYWYQQSLDQGLQFLIQYYNGEERAKGNILERFSAQQFPDLHSELNLSSLELGDSALYFCASSLRTGPRETQYFGPGTRLLVL.

J is TRBJ2-7 and V is TRBV4-1; 9 bases agree with TRBD1. The germline V gene encodes CDR1 MGHRA and CDR2 YSYEKL. J lost 7 bases, V lost 1 base, and 8 bases had no gene match. The CDR3 length is 15 residues. In nucleotides, the CDR3 is TGCGCCAGCAGCCAAGTCCAACAGGGGGCTTGGGAGCAGTACTTC. Encoded protein: CASSQVQQGAWEQYF.

The CDR3 DNA follows: TGTGCCAGCAGCGGGGGCTGGGGCCGTAATGAAAAACTGTTTTTT. Its protein is CASSGGWGRNEKLFF. The rearrangement links TRBV9 to TRBJ1-4, with D possibly matching TRBD1 (5 bases). V lost 3 bases to trimming and J lost 4 bases, with 13 bases between them. CDR1 is SGDLS and CDR2 is YYNGEE in the germline V gene. This CDR3 has 15 residues.

The chain joins TRBV18 to TRBJ2-3; 12 bases are shared with TRBD2. Germline V gene lookup returns CDR1 KGHSH and CDR2 LQKENI. The CDR3 sequence is 16 residues long. The V segment lost 0 bases and the J segment 8 bases; nucleotides outside the gene matches: 6. This CDR3 reads CASSPPTSGGYPTQYF. The CDR3 DNA follows: TGTGCCAGCTCACCACCGACTAGCGGGGGATATCCTACGCAGTATTTT.

This clone was detected once. V and J are TRBV2 and TRBJ2-7; D is perhaps TRBD1 or TRBD2 (5 bases each). This CDR3 comprises 12 residues. Germline V gene lookup returns CDR1 SNHLY and CDR2 FYNNEI. V lost 4 bases and J 6 bases, leaving 10 bases between the germline ends. In nucleotides, the CDR3 is TGTGCCAGCAGTGGGAAGAGGGGCGAGCAGTACTTC. It codes for CASSGKRGEQYF.

CDR3 amino acids: CASSIGGGEQYF. The CDR3 nucleotides read TGTGCCAGTAGTATAGGGGGTGGCGAGCAGTACTTC. The gene calls are TRBV19 and TRBJ2-7; D unresolved. Germline CDR1 is LNHDA and CDR2 is SQIVND (reference sequence). V gave up 1 base and J gave up 6 bases, with 7 bases separating them. The CDR3 loop spans 12 amino acids.

The chain combines TRBV7-9 with TRBJ2-7, with D possibly being TRBD2 (5 bases). V lost 1 base and J 8 bases, leaving 9 bases between the germline ends. The length of the CDR3 is 12 residues. Germline V lookup: CDR1 SEHNR, CDR2 FQNEAQ (reference sequence). The CDR3 region is CASSLEPGKQYF. The DNA for the CDR3 is TGTGCCAGCAGCTTAGAACCGGGAAAGCAGTACTTC.

J is TRBJ2-3 and V is TRBV9, with 9 bases matching TRBD2. The CDR3 runs 17 residues. CDR1 and CDR2 from the germline V gene are SGDLS and YYNGEE. After removal of 1 base from V and 6 bases from J, the junction contained 12 bases not matched to a gene. The CDR3 spells CASSVNPGGRAEDTQYF. CDR3 nucleotides: TGTGCCAGCAGCGTAAACCCTGGCGGGAGGGCCGAGGATACGCAGTATTTT.

The chain recombines TRBV5-5 with TRBJ1-3; no definite D call. CDR1 is SGHKS and CDR2 is YYEKEE in the germline V gene (reference sequence). V was shortened by 3 bases and J by 8 bases, with 15 bases between the two germline ends. CDR3 length equals 14 residues. In nucleotides, the CDR3 is TGTGCCAGCAGCTCCCCTGGACTGCTTGACACCATATATTTT. It translates to CASSSPGLLDTIYF.

The genes are TRBV6-5 and TRBJ1-1; D gene ambiguous. The CDR3 totals 12 residues. Germline CDR1 reads MNHEY; CDR2 reads SVGAGI. The V and J ends lost 6 bases and 3 bases respectively, with 8 bases between them. CDR3 in amino acids: CASSALDTEAFF. CDR3 nucleotides: TGTGCCAGCAGCGCCCTTGACACTGAAGCTTTCTTT.

This clone was seen a few times. The rearrangement uses TRBV11-2 and TRBJ2-5, with D maybe TRBD2 (6 bases). Germline CDR1 is SGHAT and CDR2 is FQNNGV. Trimming took off 0 bases at V and 5 bases at J, with 16 bases between the two ends. The CDR3 has 16 amino acids. CDR3 loop: CASSLEGLWDRETQYF. CDR3 sequence (DNA): TGTGCCAGCAGCTTAGAGGGACTCTGGGATAGGGAGACCCAGTACTTC.

This chain links TRBV10-3 with TRBJ2-2; D is perhaps TRBD1 or TRBD2 (5 bases each). This CDR3 has 17 residues. V lost 0 bases, J lost 5 bases, and 16 bases lay in between. Germline values: CDR1 ENHRY, CDR2 SYGVKD. CDR3 bases: TGTGCCATCAGTGAGTCGGGGGTGCCCCGCGGGACCGGGGAGCTGTTTTTT. It translates to CAISESGVPRGTGELFF.

This clone occurred once. The chain uses TRBV2 and TRBJ1-5; D unresolved. With 2 bases removed from V and 10 bases from J, the gap between germline ends came to 21 bases. Germline CDR1 reads SNHLY; CDR2 reads FYNNEI. The CDR3 loop spans 16 amino acids. The DNA of the CDR3 is TGTGCCAGCAGTGAAACCAGGTGGTCCTTCGACCGTCCCCAGCATTTT. Residues: CASSETRWSFDRPQHF.

This sequence joins TRBV7-2 and TRBJ2-5, with TRBD2 identical over 11 bases. Germline assignment: CDR1 SGHTA and CDR2 FQGNSA. This CDR3 is 19 amino acids long. The V segment lost 1 base and the J segment 5 bases; nucleotides outside the gene matches: 15. The CDR3 loop is CASSLGPLAGGPNMETQYF. The CDR3 DNA reads as TGTGCCAGCAGCTTAGGGCCTTTAGCGGGAGGGCCTAATATGGAGACCCAGTACTTC.

CDR3 coding DNA: TGTGCCAGCAGCCCCCAGGGGGAAGAGACCCAGTACTTC. It is translated as CASSPQGEETQYF. The chain carries TRBV5-4 and TRBJ2-5; TRBD1 matches 7 bases. V was pared by 4 bases and J by 3 bases, with 3 bases of the junction left unmatched. This CDR3 is built from 13 residues. Germline V gene lookup returns CDR1 SGHNT and CDR2 YYREEE (reference sequence).

The chain links TRBV5-6 to TRBJ2-1; 9 nucleotides line up with TRBD2. Germline lookup yields CDR1 SGHDT and CDR2 YYEEEE. V gave up 2 bases and J gave up 4 bases; unmatched junction bases: 13. The CDR3 length is 18 residues. The CDR3 DNA reads TGTGCCAGCAGCTTTTTCTTCTGGCGGGAGGGGGAGTACAATGAGCAGTTCTTC. It codes for CASSFFFWREGEYNEQFF. Based on the CDR3 plus reference TRBV5-6 and TRBJ2-1, the full variable domain is DAGVTQSPTHLIKTRGQQVTLRCSPKSGHDTVSWYQQALGQGPQFIFQYYEEEERQRGNFPDRFSGHQFPNYSSELNVNALLLGDSALYLCASSFFFWREGEYNEQFFGPGTRLTVL.

V usage is TRBV5-1 and J usage is TRBJ1-5; perhaps TRBD1 as D (5 bases). The CDR3 consists of 16 residues. With 0 bases removed from V and 3 bases from J, the gap between germline ends came to 13 bases. Germline loops: CDR1 SGHRS, CDR2 YFSETQ. CDR3 bases: TGCGCCAGCAGCTTGGACGGGGCCCAGTTCAATCAGCCCCAGCATTTT. Amino acid sequence: CASSLDGAQFNQPQHF.

The genes are TRBV4-3 and TRBJ2-3, with D hard to call. Between the trimmed V and J ends, which lost 0 bases and 0 bases, there was a span of 7 bases. The germline V gene encodes CDR1 LGHNA and CDR2 YSLEER. CDR3 length: 15 residues. The DNA of the CDR3 is TGCGCCAGCAGCCAAGATGGAACTAGCACAGATACGCAGTATTTT. Translating gives CASSQDGTSTDTQYF.

The rearrangement links TRBV6-5 to TRBJ2-1; D uncertain. The CDR3 is 12 amino acids. Looked up from germline, CDR1 is MNHEY and CDR2 is SVGAGI. The ends were cut back, 7 bases at V and 2 bases at J, with 6 bases in the middle. The CDR3 DNA is TGTGCCAGCAATAGCCCCTACAATGAGCAGTTCTTC. Translation: CASNSPYNEQFF.

V and J are TRBV25-1 and TRBJ2-5; 8 positions agree with TRBD2. J lost 5 bases, V lost 4 bases, and 6 bases had no gene match. CDR1 is MGHDK and CDR2 is SYGVNS in the germline V gene. This CDR3 is built from 14 residues. The CDR3 sequence is CASSGRTSWETQYF. CDR3 nucleotide sequence: TGTGCCAGCAGTGGTAGGACTAGCTGGGAGACCCAGTACTTC. Based on the CDR3 plus reference TRBV25-1 and TRBJ2-5, the full variable domain is EADIYQTPRYLVIGTGKKITLECSQTMGHDKMYWYQQDPGMELHLIHYSYGVNSTEKGDLSSESTVSRIRTEHFPLTLESARPSHTSQYLCASSGRTSWETQYFGPGTRLLVL.

J is TRBJ1-1 and V is TRBV7-6; possibly TRBD1 for D (6 bases). Germline CDR1 and CDR2: SGHVS and FNYEAQ. This CDR3 is 15 amino acids long. The V gene lost 0 bases and the J gene lost 0 bases, with 8 bases spanning the gap. The DNA of the CDR3 is TGTGCCAGCAGCTTAGCCGGGGGGCTGAACACTGAAGCTTTCTTT. Its protein is CASSLAGGLNTEAFF.

The J gene is TRBJ2-7, the V gene TRBV27, with 11 bases that match TRBD2. Germline assignment: CDR1 MNHEY and CDR2 SMNVEV (reference sequence). The CDR3 is 14 residues long. Trimming cost V 7 bases and J 6 bases; bases outside gene matches: 8. The CDR3: CASTLLAGEGEQYF. In DNA form, the CDR3 reads TGTGCCAGCACCCTACTAGCGGGAGAAGGCGAGCAGTACTTC.

This clone occurred once. This rearrangement joins TRBV7-2 to TRBJ2-7; 10 nucleotides agree with TRBD1. Per germline, CDR1 SGHTA and CDR2 FQGNSA. With V trimmed by 5 bases and J by 6 bases, 10 bases remained unmatched. The CDR3 has 15 residues. The CDR3 region is CASSAFPGQGFEQYF. The CDR3, as DNA: TGTGCCAGCAGCGCATTTCCGGGACAGGGGTTCGAGCAGTACTTC.

Here the CDR3 DNA reads TGTGCCAGCAGCATAGATCTAGGGGACTACGAGCAGTACTTC. Translation gives CASSIDLGDYEQYF. The chain has TRBV5-4 and TRBJ2-7, with D perhaps TRBD1 (5 bases). Trimming cost V 4 bases and J 3 bases, with 14 bases left between them. CDR3 length: 14 residues. From germline, CDR1 is SGHNT and CDR2 YYREEE (reference sequence).